These 2 T cell receptor beta chains were sequenced from one sample in a study of T cells in Graves' hyperthyroidism and ophthalmopathy. Authors of the study amplified TCR beta CDR3 regions from RNA transcripts. The study used the HTBI primer set for a first-round RT-PCR of the TCR CDR3. MiXCR, applied by TCRdb to the multiplex PCR reads, yields one record per CDR3 protein. Here the sample spans about 350,000 distinct CDR3 sequences, approximately 15% being singletons. Sequenced sample: blood. The receptors derive from a woman in her twenties or thirties with Graves' hyperthyroidism.

The sample holds many counts of this clonotype. The chain employs TRBV30 and TRBJ1-1, with TRBD1 matching over 7 bases. Germline CDR1 is GTSNPN and CDR2 is SVGIG (reference sequence). The CDR3 covers 15 residues. V dropped 5 bases and J dropped 1; count of bases not matched to a gene: 10. In DNA, the CDR3 is TGTGCCTGGGGAGGCCGAGGGGGCACGAACACTGAAGCTTTCTTT. Amino acids: CAWGGRGGTNTEAFF.

The rearrangement uses TRBV3-1 and TRBJ1-2; D is perhaps TRBD1 (5 bases). The germline CDR1 and CDR2 sequences are LGHDT and YNNKEL (reference sequence). This CDR3 contains 12 residues. V lost 3 bases and J 8 bases, leaving 10 bases between the germline ends. For the CDR3, the DNA is TGTGCCAGCAGCCACAGGGTAAACGGCTACACCTTC. Residues: CASSHRVNGYTF.